This TCR beta chain stems from a study of blood T cell repertoires in COVID-19. With V trimmed by 3 bases and J by 0 bases, 6 bases remained unmatched. CDR1 and CDR2 (germline): SNHLY, FYNNEI. The CDR3 extends over 17 amino acids. In the original workflow: How many nucleated cells were present was estimated from reference gene primer amplification. Sequencing used immunoSEQ multiplex PCR; TCRdb keeps in-frame clones, though not all of them. V and J calls and clone size are copied from that table; D and trimming were computed from the DNA. The sample has about 200,000 clones; approximately 85% are singletons.

The chain is built from TRBV2 and TRBJ1-5; 9 nucleotides match TRBD1. The sample consisted of peripheral blood. This sequence was found in a woman of 80 years or more with COVID-19, enrolled during active disease. The chain's CDR3 is CASSDPGQGYSNQPQHF. CDR3 coding DNA: TGTGCCAGCAGTGACCCGGGACAGGGATATAGCAATCAGCCCCAGCATTTT.